What follows are 19 T cell receptor beta chains derived from one specimen sequenced in a study of blood T cell repertoires in COVID-19. Using immunoSEQ multiplex PCR, the repertoire was profiled, and TCRdb retains in-frame clones only, with some absent. The data hold 150,000 to 200,000 clones, with 70% to 90% observed a single time. Sequences were obtained from peripheral blood. These receptors originate from a human donor with active or convalescent COVID-19. The donor label of this sample is uncertain.

A single count supports this clone. The chain recombines TRBV6-5 with TRBJ2-7; perhaps TRBD2 as D (6 bases). V gave up 6 bases and J gave up 0 bases, with 6 bases separating them. The CDR3 spans 12 residues. The germline V gene has CDR1 MNHEY and CDR2 SVGAGI. The CDR3 reads CASSGSSYEQYF. In nucleotides, the CDR3 is TGTGCCAGCAGCGGGAGCTCCTACGAGCAGTACTTC.

This rearrangement joins TRBV30 to TRBJ1-6, with TRBD1 as a possible D gene (5 bases). The CDR3 is 13 residues long. V dropped 3 bases and J dropped 11 bases, with 14 bases sitting between them. Germline loops: CDR1 GTSNPN, CDR2 SVGIG (reference sequence). CDR3 in amino acids: CAWRRGAGPPLHF. CDR3 nucleotides: TGTGCCTGGAGGCGGGGCGCCGGTCCACCCCTCCACTTT.

V gene TRBV5-6 combines with J gene TRBJ1-2; a possible D gene is TRBD1 (5 bases). The CDR3 contains 16 residues. Germline CDR1 and CDR2: SGHDT and YYEEEE. With 2 bases removed from V and 5 bases from J, the gap between germline ends came to 19 bases. The CDR3 here is CASSFKVWSSGYGYTF. CDR3 nucleotides: TGTGCCAGCAGCTTCAAGGTTTGGTCTTCAGGGTATGGCTACACCTTC.

V usage is TRBV27 and J usage is TRBJ1-2, with D maybe TRBD1 (6 bases). Trimming took off 3 bases at V and 1 base at J, with 9 bases between the two ends. The germline V gene has CDR1 MNHEY and CDR2 SMNVEV (reference sequence). The CDR3 totals 14 residues. The CDR3 is CASSFLDSNYGYTF. The CDR3, as DNA: TGTGCCAGCAGTTTTCTGGACAGTAACTATGGCTACACCTTC.

The V call is TRBV13, the J call TRBJ2-3, with 14 bases lining up with TRBD2. Germline CDR1 PRHDT, CDR2 FYEKMQ (reference sequence). The CDR3 is made up of 18 amino acids. Trimming removed 5 bases from V and 6 bases from J; junction bases left unmatched: 13. The CDR3 region is CASSRPSGTSGSADTQYF. The CDR3 DNA reads as TGTGCCAGCAGCCGTCCCTCCGGGACTAGCGGGAGCGCGGATACGCAGTATTTT.

The chain uses TRBV7-3 and TRBJ2-5; TRBD2 is a possible D gene (5 bases). The CDR3 runs 16 residues. The germline V and J ends were trimmed by 2 bases and 5 bases, with 18 bases remaining between them. Germline values: CDR1 SGHTA, CDR2 FQGTGA. CDR3: CASSLHPPSGGETQYF. The CDR3 nucleotides are TGTGCCAGCAGCTTACACCCGCCCTCGGGCGGGGAGACCCAGTACTTC.

Only one count was recorded for this clone. The chain uses TRBV19 and TRBJ1-1, with a possible D match to TRBD1 (6 bases). V was clipped by 7 bases and J by 1 base, with 10 bases between them. This CDR3 spans 13 amino acids. CDR1 is LNHDA, CDR2 SQIVND, per germline (reference sequence). The CDR3 nucleotides are TGTGCCAGTAAGGGGGACGGGAACACTGAAGCTTTCTTT. It yields the protein CASKGDGNTEAFF. The whole variable domain, remainder taken from reference TRBV19 and TRBJ1-1, is DGGITQSPKYLFRKEGQNVTLSCEQNLNHDAMYWYRQDPGQGLRLIYYSQIVNDFQKGDIAEGYSVSREKKESFPLTVTSAQKNPTAFYLCASKGDGNTEAFFGQGTRLTVV.

This rearrangement joins TRBV5-4 to TRBJ2-3; 10 nucleotides agree with TRBD2. The CDR3 extends over 15 amino acids. Unmatched junction bases numbered 5, after V lost 0 bases and J lost 7 bases. Germline V CDR1 and CDR2: SGHNT, YYREEE (reference sequence). CDR3 DNA: TGTGCCAGCAGCTTGGATAGCGGGGGGTTTAATACGCAGTATTTT. Protein: CASSLDSGGFNTQYF.

The chain has TRBV11-3 and TRBJ2-1, with TRBD1 as a possible D gene (6 bases). The CDR3 runs 11 residues. Looked up from germline, CDR1 is SGHNT and CDR2 is YENEEA. Between the trimmed V and J ends, which lost 5 bases and 7 bases, there was a span of 6 bases. CDR3 coding DNA: TGTGCCAGCAGCCAGGGGAATGAGCAGTTCTTC. This translates into CASSQGNEQFF.

The J gene is TRBJ2-7, the V gene TRBV19, with D unclear. The CDR3 has 14 amino acids. Trimming left V 2 bases short and J 0 bases short, with 8 bases between. Germline V CDR1 and CDR2: LNHDA, SQIVND (reference sequence). CDR3 DNA: TGTGCCAGTAGTATAACACAGAGCTCCTACGAGCAGTACTTC. This encodes CASSITQSSYEQYF.

V usage is TRBV27 and J usage is TRBJ2-3; D is ambiguous. The germline gives CDR1 MNHEY, CDR2 SMNVEV (reference sequence). This CDR3 contains 15 residues. The germline V and J ends were trimmed by 5 bases and 0 bases, with 12 bases remaining between them. The DNA of the CDR3 is TGTGCCAGCAGTCCCGCCTTCACTAGCACAGATACGCAGTATTTT. Translation: CASSPAFTSTDTQYF.

This chain connects TRBV7-2 to TRBJ2-2; TRBD2 aligns across 8 bases. Losses at the gene ends were 7 bases for V and 7 bases for J; bases not matched to a gene: 14. The germline CDR1 and CDR2 sequences are SGHTA and FQGNSA. The length of the CDR3 is 16 residues. The DNA of the CDR3 is TGTGCCAGCAACCCTTTTGGCGGGGGGCTCGGCGGGGAGCTGTTTTTT. Its translation is CASNPFGGGLGGELFF. Variable domain in full (rest from reference TRBV7-2 and TRBJ2-2): GAGVSQSPSNKVTEKGKDVELRCDPISGHTALYWYRQSLGQGLEFLIYFQGNSAPDKSGLPSDRFSAERTGGSVSTLTIQRTQQEDSAVYLCASNPFGGGLGGELFFGEGSRLTVL.

The V and J genes are TRBV12-3 or TRBV12-4 and TRBJ1-3, with D possibly being TRBD1 (5 bases). V lost 5 bases and J 7 bases, leaving 12 bases between the germline ends. This CDR3 is built from 13 residues. The CDR3 is CASSTFGGNTIYF. In DNA, the CDR3 is TGTGCCAGCAGTACCTTCGGGGGTAACACCATATATTTT.

In DNA form, the CDR3 reads TGTGCCAGCACTGCCCCGGGGTACGAGCAGTACTTC. This encodes CASTAPGYEQYF. V is TRBV28 and J is TRBJ2-7; D possibly corresponds to TRBD2 (5 bases). CDR3 size: 12 residues. Germline V CDR1 and CDR2: MDHEN, SYDVKM. V lost 7 bases and J lost 4, with 11 bases in between.

This chain joins TRBV4-1 and TRBJ2-6; the D gene is possibly TRBD2 (5 bases). This CDR3 has 16 amino acids. Germline V gives CDR1 MGHRA, CDR2 YSYEKL. Trimming pared 4 bases from V and 0 bases from J, leaving 10 bases between. The CDR3 DNA sequence: TGCGCCAGCAGCCCCGGGATGGGCTCTGGGGCCAACGTCCTGACTTTC. It encodes CASSPGMGSGANVLTF.

The chain is built from TRBV30 and TRBJ2-5, with 10 positions matching TRBD2. J lost 5 bases, V lost 0 bases, and 3 bases had no gene match. Germline V gene lookup returns CDR1 GTSNPN and CDR2 SVGIG (reference sequence). This CDR3 contains 14 residues. In DNA form, the CDR3 reads TGTGCCTGGAGTGTACTAGCGGGGTTTGAGACCCAGTACTTC. As protein: CAWSVLAGFETQYF.

This chain joins TRBV25-1 and TRBJ2-3; 8 positions match TRBD1. Germline V CDR1 and CDR2: MGHDK, SYGVNS. V shed 9 bases, J shed 1 base, and the junction held 6 bases outside the gene matches. The CDR3 runs to 14 residues. The CDR3 sequence: CASRTGQGTDTQYF. As DNA, the CDR3 is TGTGCCAGTAGGACAGGGCAGGGCACAGATACGCAGTATTTT.

The chain combines TRBV18 with TRBJ2-5; D is perhaps TRBD1 (5 bases). Deletions cut 0 bases from V and 9 bases from J, with 8 bases between. In germline, CDR1 is KGHSH, CDR2 LQKENI. The length of the CDR3 is 12 residues. CDR3 nucleotides: TGTGCCAGCTCACCACCGTCAGGGCCCCAGTACTTC. Amino acids: CASSPPSGPQYF.

This chain connects TRBV1 to TRBJ2-3; the table's D call, TRBD2, has no DNA check behind it. TRBV1 is given as a pseudogene. The CDR3 has 20 amino acids. The DNA for the CDR3 is TGCACCAGCAGCCAAGGGAGGCACTTGAAGGGACTAGCCCCCACAGATACGCAGTATTTT. Its translation: CTSSQGRHLKGLAPTDTQYF.